The clone carrying this T cell receptor beta chain was seen many times. This sample was taken from a study of T cells in Graves' hyperthyroidism and ophthalmopathy. An absence of ophthalmopathy progression within 18 months meant stable Graves' hyperthyroidism. Researchers barred patients who had uncontrolled infection, other autoimmune disease, pregnancy or lactation. For the diagnoses, clinical symptoms, serum thyroxine and TRAb, thyroid ultrasound and orbital computed tomography were used. RNA transcripts provided the source from which TCR beta CDR3 regions were amplified. Initially, a first-round RT-PCR of the TCR CDR3 employed the HTBI primer set. TCRdb analysed the multiplex PCR reads with MiXCR anew, one entry per CDR3 protein. This repertoire shows about 690,000 distinct CDR3 sequences, 15% to 20% found once; its top ten account for around 15%. Trimming removed 6 bases from V and 2 bases from J, with 10 bases in between. Germline V gives CDR1 SQVTM, CDR2 ANQGSEA. This CDR3 region has 12 residues.

V and J are TRBV29-1 and TRBJ2-5; D ambiguous. Material for sequencing was blood. This clonotype was obtained from a man in his forties or fifties with Graves' hyperthyroidism. CDR3 DNA sequence: TGCAGCGTGGTAGTCGGACAAGAGACCCAGTACTTC. Its protein is CSVVVGQETQYF.